This T cell receptor beta chain originates from a study of somatic mutations in cytotoxic T cells in rheumatoid arthritis. Overall study findings and caveats: Within the rheumatoid arthritis patients, CD8+ clonality went up as age increased (Spearman r=0.49). The same was not true of the healthy controls.

About this clone itself: The antigen remains undetermined.

The CDR3 consists of 14 residues. J was trimmed by 6 bases and V by 2 bases; bases with no gene match: 3. Germline CDR1 is MNHEY and CDR2 is SVGAGI. Produced via immunoSEQ multiplex PCR; TCRdb's table is partial and in-frame only. The sample yields nearly 20,000 clones, 80% to 90% seen once. This clonotype was sampled from a man aged 35-49 years in good health. Sequencing input: CD8+ T cells sorted from blood. The chain carries TRBV6-5 and TRBJ1-2; 10 bases match TRBD1. The CDR3 loop reads CASSYRDRGNGYTF. CDR3 in DNA: TGTGCCAGCAGTTACCGGGACAGGGGCAATGGCTACACCTTC.